This T cell receptor beta chain appears in the sequencing data of a study of T-cell memory formation after mild COVID-19. Background on the study: TCR clusters mostly belonged to single donors. Study-level findings and limits: CM and EM subsets held most contracting CD4+ clones; EMRA held CD8+ ones. Second-wave clones that peaked on day 37 lacked confirmed SARS-CoV-2 specificity.

Germline values: CDR1 DFQATT, CDR2 SNEGSKA (reference sequence). The CDR3 extends over 14 amino acids. Trimming took off 6 bases at V and 6 bases at J, with 18 bases between the two ends. TCR alpha and TCR beta cDNA libraries with sample barcodes and UMIs came from 5'RACE using constant-segment primers. TCRdb re-derived calls from the 5' RACE reads in MiXCR, one entry per CDR3 protein. The table records roughly 80,000 distinct CDR3 sequences, over 11% of them present only once. As regards this clonotype: What it binds is not known.

The rearrangement uses TRBV20-1 and TRBJ2-1; either TRBD1 or TRBD2 may supply D (7 bases each). This TCR was sampled from an adult woman who had mild COVID-19 (a few samples of this study predate the infection). Cell type and time point are not known. The sequenced sample consisted of PBMCs or a T cell subset sorted from them (not recorded which). The CDR3 loop is CSAPRGGAPNEQFF. In DNA, the CDR3 is TGCAGTGCCCCCAGGGGGGGGGCCCCCAATGAGCAGTTCTTC.